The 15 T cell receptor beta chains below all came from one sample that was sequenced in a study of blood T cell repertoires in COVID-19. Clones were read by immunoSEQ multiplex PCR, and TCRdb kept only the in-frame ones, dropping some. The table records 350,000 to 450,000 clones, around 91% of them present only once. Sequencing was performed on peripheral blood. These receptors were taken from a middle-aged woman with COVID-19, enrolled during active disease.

The CDR3 nucleotides are TGTGCCAGCAGCCGCGACAGGACCAACTATGGCTACACCTTC. It is translated as CASSRDRTNYGYTF. The chain links TRBV14 to TRBJ1-2; D perhaps matches TRBD1 (6 bases). Trimming took 4 bases from V and 2 from J, leaving 11 bases between them. The germline V gene has CDR1 SGHDN and CDR2 FVKESK. This CDR3 contains 14 residues.

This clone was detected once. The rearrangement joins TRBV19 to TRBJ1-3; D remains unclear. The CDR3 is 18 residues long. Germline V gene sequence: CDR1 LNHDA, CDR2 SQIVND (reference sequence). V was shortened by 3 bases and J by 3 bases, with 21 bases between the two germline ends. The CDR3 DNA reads TGTGCCAGTAGTATGGACCTACTTGCGGGGTTGTTTGGAAACACCATATATTTT. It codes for CASSMDLLAGLFGNTIYF.

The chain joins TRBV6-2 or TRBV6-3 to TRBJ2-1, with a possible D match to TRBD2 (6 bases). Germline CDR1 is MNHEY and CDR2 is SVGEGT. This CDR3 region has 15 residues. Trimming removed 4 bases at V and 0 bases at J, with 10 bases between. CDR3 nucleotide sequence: TGTGCCAGCAGTTTGGCGCGGGGCTCCTACAATGAGCAGTTCTTC. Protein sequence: CASSLARGSYNEQFF.

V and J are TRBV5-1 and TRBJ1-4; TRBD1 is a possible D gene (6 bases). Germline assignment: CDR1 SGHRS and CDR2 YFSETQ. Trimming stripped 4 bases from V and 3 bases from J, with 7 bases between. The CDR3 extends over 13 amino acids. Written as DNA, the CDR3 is TGCGCCAGCAGCCCAGGGGCTAATGAAAAACTGTTTTTT. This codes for CASSPGANEKLFF.

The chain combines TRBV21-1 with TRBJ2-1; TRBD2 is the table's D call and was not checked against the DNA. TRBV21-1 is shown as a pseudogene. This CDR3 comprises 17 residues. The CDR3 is CASSQRPTRVAYNEQFF. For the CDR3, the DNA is TGTGCCAGCAGCCAGAGGCCGACTAGAGTCGCCTACAATGAGCAGTTCTTC.

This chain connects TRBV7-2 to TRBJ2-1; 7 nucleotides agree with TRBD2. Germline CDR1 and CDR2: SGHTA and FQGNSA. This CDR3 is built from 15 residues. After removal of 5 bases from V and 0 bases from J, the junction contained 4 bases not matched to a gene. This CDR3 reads CASSPAGSSYNEQFF. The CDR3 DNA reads TGTGCCAGCAGCCCAGCGGGAAGCTCCTACAATGAGCAGTTCTTC.

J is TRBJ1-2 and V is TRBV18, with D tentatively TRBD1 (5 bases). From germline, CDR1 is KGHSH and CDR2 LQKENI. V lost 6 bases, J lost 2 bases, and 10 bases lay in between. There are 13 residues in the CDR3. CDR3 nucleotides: TGTGCCAGCTCGCGCGGGGCAAACTATGGCTACACCTTC. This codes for CASSRGANYGYTF.

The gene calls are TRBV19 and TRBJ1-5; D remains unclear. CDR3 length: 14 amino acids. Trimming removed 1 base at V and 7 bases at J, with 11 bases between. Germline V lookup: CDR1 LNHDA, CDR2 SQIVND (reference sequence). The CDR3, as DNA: TGTGCCAGTAGTATAGGTACAGTTCGCCAGCCCCAGCATTTT. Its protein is CASSIGTVRQPQHF.

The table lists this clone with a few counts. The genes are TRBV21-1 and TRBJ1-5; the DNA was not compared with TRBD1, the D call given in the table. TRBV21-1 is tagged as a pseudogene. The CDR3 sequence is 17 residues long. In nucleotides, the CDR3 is TGTGCCAGCAGCAAAATGCCCGGACAGGCCACGGGGCAGCCCCAGCATTTT. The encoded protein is CASSKMPGQATGQPQHF.

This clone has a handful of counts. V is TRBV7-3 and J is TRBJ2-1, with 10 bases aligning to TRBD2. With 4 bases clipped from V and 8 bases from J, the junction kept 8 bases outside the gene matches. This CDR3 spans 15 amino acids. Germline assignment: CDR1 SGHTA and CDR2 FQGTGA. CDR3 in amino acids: CASSSVLAGGHEQFF. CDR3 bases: TGTGCCAGCAGCTCCGTGTTAGCGGGGGGTCATGAGCAGTTCTTC.

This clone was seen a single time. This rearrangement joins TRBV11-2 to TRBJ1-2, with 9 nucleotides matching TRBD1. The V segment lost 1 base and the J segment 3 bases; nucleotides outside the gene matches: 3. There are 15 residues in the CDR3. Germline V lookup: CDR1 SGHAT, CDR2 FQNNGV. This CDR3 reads CASSLARDRDYGYTF. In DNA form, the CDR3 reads TGTGCCAGCAGCTTAGCCCGGGACAGGGACTATGGCTACACCTTC.

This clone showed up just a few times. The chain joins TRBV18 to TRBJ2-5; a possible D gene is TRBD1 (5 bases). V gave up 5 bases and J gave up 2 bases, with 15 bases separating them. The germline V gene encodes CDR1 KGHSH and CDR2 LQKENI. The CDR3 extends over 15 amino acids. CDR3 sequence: CASSAQGASQETQYF. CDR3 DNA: TGTGCCAGCTCAGCTCAGGGTGCCTCTCAAGAGACCCAGTACTTC.

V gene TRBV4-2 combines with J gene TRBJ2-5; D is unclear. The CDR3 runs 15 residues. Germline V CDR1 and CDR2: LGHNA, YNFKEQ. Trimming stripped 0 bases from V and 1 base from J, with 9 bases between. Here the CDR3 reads CASSQEGQTQETQYF. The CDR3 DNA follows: TGTGCCAGCAGCCAAGAGGGCCAGACCCAAGAGACCCAGTACTTC.

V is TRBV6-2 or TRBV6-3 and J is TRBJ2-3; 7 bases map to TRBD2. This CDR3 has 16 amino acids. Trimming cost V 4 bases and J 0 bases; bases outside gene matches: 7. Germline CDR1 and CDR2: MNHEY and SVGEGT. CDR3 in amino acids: CASSSLPGGSTDTQYF. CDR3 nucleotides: TGTGCCAGCAGTTCCCTCCCCGGGGGGAGCACAGATACGCAGTATTTT.

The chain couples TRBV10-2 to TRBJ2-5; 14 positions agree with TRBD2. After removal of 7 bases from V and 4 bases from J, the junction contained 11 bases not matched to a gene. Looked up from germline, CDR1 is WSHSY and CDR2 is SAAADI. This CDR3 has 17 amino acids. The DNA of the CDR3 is TGCGCCAGCAAACTACGACTAGCGGGGGGGCTTAGAGAGACCCAGTACTTC. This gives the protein CASKLRLAGGLRETQYF.